The T cell receptor beta chain under discussion was sequenced for a study of blood T cell repertoires in COVID-19 (dated by TCRdb to the early 2020s). Study-wide context: Samples from collaborators originated in the United States, Italy and Spain and spanned both the acute and convalescent phases of COVID-19. HLA class I and class II types, where available, came from metadata supplied by the sample provider rather than from assay-based typing. The material from the prospective study consisted of cDNA or gDNA derived from T cells, B-cell-depleted T cells, or PBMCs. Deeply sampled blood TCRbeta repertoires from subjects exposed to, actively infected with, or recovered from COVID-19 were included in the dataset. The repertoires were released in a freely available public database meant as a resource for research on the immune response to SARS-CoV-2. Nearly every sample came with metadata listing a de-identified subject ID, COVID-19 status, age in years and sex. Samples came from the ongoing ImmuneRACE study (first 160 participants) plus 1,254 subjects from 6 global collaborators.

TCRbeta CDR3 regions were amplified from genomic DNA using the immunoSEQ Assay, a bias-controlled multiplex PCR. Concerning the study's data processing: Nucleated cell counts per sample were estimated from amplification of reference gene primers within the assay. To quantify the absolute abundance of each unique TCRbeta CDR3 rearrangement, sequence reads were collapsed and filtered. For each sample, productive Simpson clonality was calculated as the square root of Simpson's diversity index over productive rearrangements. Here the immuneACCESS table is served through TCRdb, limited to in-frame sequences with V and J called. Missing clones are a known gap in these copies; in checked studies unresolved V genes cover under half, and the rest lacks a known reason. V and J calls and clone size follow that table, whereas D and trimming were derived from the DNA. The sample table lists about 530,000 clones, around nine tenths of them with a count of one. Around 7.8% of the sample belongs to the ten largest clones.

CDR1 SGHAT and CDR2 FQNNGV are derived from the germline V gene. The germline ends are 18 bases apart after V is trimmed by 3 bases and J by 4 bases. CDR3 length: 16 amino acids, cysteine to phenylalanine. Only the CDR3 DNA is retained, 48 bases long and in frame from the first base. On this clone itself: The antigen it recognizes is unknown. Base qualities are not at hand, and no much larger clone is one base apart.

Findings and caveats that apply to the study as a whole: Clinical and demographic metadata were provided uncurated, with the amount varying by source and participant.

In Seattle, one collaborating source enrolled patients while the infection was active and tracked those patients longitudinally over the course of disease. Each collaborating institution followed its own protocols to collect whole blood in K2EDTA tubes. Collaborator samples were shipped for TCRbeta analysis as frozen whole blood, isolated PBMCs, or DNA extracted from either sample type. The receptor was derived from a woman in her forties or fifties with COVID-19, enrolled during active disease. Input material: peripheral blood. Recombination joined TRBV11-2 with TRBJ1-1, and the D gene may be TRBD1, 5 bases matching. The CDR3 region has the sequence CASSFPPAGRSTEAFF. The DNA sequence is as follows: TGTGCCAGCAGCTTCCCGCCGGCAGGGAGGAGCACTGAAGCTTTCTTT.